The clone carrying this T cell receptor beta chain was observed once. CDR3 size: 15 residues. Germline CDR1 and CDR2: MNHNY and SVGAGI (reference sequence). The V and J ends lost 6 bases and 2 bases respectively, with 16 bases between them. This specimen comes from a study of OX40 agonist ivuxolimab in advanced cancers. The assay was immunoSEQ multiplex PCR, and TCRdb's table has in-frame clones only and misses some. The repertoire holds approximately 55,000 clones, with about 90% as singletons. The clonotype comes from an adult with an advanced solid tumor such as melanoma, head and neck, liver or kidney cancer. The sequencing here drew on CD4+ or CD8+ T cells sorted from blood, taken in a trial of the OX40 agonist ivuxolimab. The chain employs TRBV6-6 and TRBJ2-5; TRBD2 might be the D (5 bases). The CDR3 region has the DNA TGTGCCAGCAGGTCCCCACGGGGTTGGCAAGAGACCCAGTACTTC. It codes for CASRSPRGWQETQYF.